This is a list of T cell receptor beta chains from one sample in a study of blood T cell repertoires in COVID-19. Sequenced by immunoSEQ multiplex PCR; TCRdb stores in-frame clones only, minus some. Of roughly 20,000 clones in the sample, just under 90% were seen once. Sequenced: peripheral blood. Source of these receptors: a human donor in a cohort sampled during active COVID-19. Both conserved end residues are part of each CDR3. Fields, in order: V gene, clone size, D gene, J gene, CDR3 protein, CDR3 DNA. A D gene is named only where the DNA matches it firmly. Clone sizes are given selectively: once, few, many, or a class where the clone is expanded.

>TRBV5-1|once|.|TRBJ1-3
CASSFGGDAGNTIYF
TGCGCCAGCAGCTTCGGAGGGGATGCCGGAAACACCATATATTTT
>TRBV6-6|once|.|TRBJ1-5
CASSENGGYSNQPQHF
TGTGCCAGCAGCGAAAACGGAGGGTATAGCAATCAGCCCCAGCATTTT
>TRBV30|.|.|TRBJ1-4
CAWAGAGPANEKLFF
TGTGCCTGGGCCGGCGCGGGACCGGCAAATGAAAAACTGTTTTTT
>TRBV5-1|.|.|TRBJ2-2
CASSSSPTGELFF
TGCGCCAGCAGCTCTTCTCCCACCGGGGAGCTGTTTTTT
>TRBV6-5|.|TRBD1|TRBJ1-5
CASRRDRGRPQHF
TGTGCCAGCAGGCGGGACAGGGGGCGACCCCAGCATTTT
>TRBV7-5|.|.|TRBJ2-4
CARRGVAVTNIQYF
TGTGCCCGAAGGGGGGTAGCGGTAACAAACATTCAGTACTTC
>TRBV7-9|few|TRBD1|TRBJ2-1
CASSNPGTGSGFF
TGTGCCAGCAGCAACCCCGGGACAGGGTCGGGGTTCTTC
>TRBV19|.|.|TRBJ1-1
CASTLGRPNTEAFF
TGTGCCAGTACCTTGGGCAGGCCGAACACTGAAGCTTTCTTT
>TRBV6-5|.|.|TRBJ2-1
CASSYGPYNEQFF
TGTGCCAGCAGTTACGGGCCCTACAATGAGCAGTTCTTC
>TRBV18|.|TRBD2|TRBJ2-7
CASSPNGGRSEQYF
TGTGCCAGCTCACCCAACGGGGGGAGGTCCGAGCAGTACTTC
>TRBV28|.|.|TRBJ1-1
CASSLAGGTEAFF
TGTGCCAGCAGCTTGGCGGGTGGCACTGAAGCTTTCTTT
>TRBV28|.|.|TRBJ1-2
CASSLALAGGYTF
TGTGCCAGCAGTTTGGCTCTTGCGGGTGGCTACACCTTC
>TRBV28|once|.|TRBJ2-7
CASSFQGPYEQYF
TGTGCCAGCAGTTTTCAGGGCCCCTACGAGCAGTACTTC
>TRBV5-4|.|.|TRBJ1-1
CASSLEGSSLRMNTEAFF
TGTGCCAGCAGCTTGGAGGGGTCCTCCCTTCGAATGAACACTGAAGCTTTCTTT
>TRBV7-2|.|TRBD2|TRBJ2-5
CASSFLAGGRTQYF
TGTGCCAGCAGCTTTTTAGCGGGAGGGCGGACCCAGTACTTC
>TRBV5-1|.|TRBD1|TRBJ1-1
CASSPRQGRNTEAFF
TGCGCCAGCAGCCCAAGACAGGGGAGGAACACTGAAGCTTTCTTT
>TRBV5-1|.|TRBD2|TRBJ2-1
CASSLVLAGGGEQFF
TGCGCCAGCAGCTTGGTACTAGCGGGAGGGGGTGAGCAGTTCTTC
>TRBV4-1|.|.|TRBJ1-1
CASSQGQGPNTEAFF
TGCGCCAGCAGCCAAGGGCAGGGTCCCAACACTGAAGCTTTCTTT
>TRBV6-5|.|.|TRBJ1-2
CASSPFGYGYTF
TGTGCCAGCAGTCCTTTCGGCTATGGCTACACCTTC
>TRBV3-1/TRBV3-2|.|TRBD2|TRBJ2-1
CASSPSGNVNEQFF
TGTGCCAGCAGCCCGAGCGGGAATGTCAATGAGCAGTTCTTC
>TRBV9|.|TRBD1|TRBJ1-1
CASSSQTGTNTEAFF
TGTGCCAGCAGCTCTCAGACAGGGACGAACACTGAAGCTTTCTTT
>TRBV4-2|once|TRBD2|TRBJ2-3
CASSQSGLAGTTDTQYF
TGTGCCAGCAGCCAATCCGGACTAGCGGGAACCACAGATACGCAGTATTTT
>TRBV20-1|once|.|TRBJ2-1
CSATRDSQFF
TGCAGTGCTACCCGGGACTCGCAGTTCTTC
>TRBV24-1|.|.|TRBJ2-1
CATSDFQLEQFF
TGTGCCACCAGTGATTTTCAACTAGAGCAGTTCTTC
>TRBV28|.|TRBD1|TRBJ2-7
CASSQTGGNSYEQYF
TGTGCCAGCAGCCAGACAGGGGGAAACTCCTACGAGCAGTACTTC
>TRBV2|.|TRBD2|TRBJ2-1
CASTALPGTSVNEQFF
TGTGCCAGCACCGCCCTCCCGGGAACTAGCGTGAATGAGCAGTTCTTC
>TRBV30|.|TRBD1|TRBJ1-6
CAWSVTAGGIYNSPLHF
TGTGCCTGGAGTGTAACGGCAGGGGGCATCTATAATTCACCCCTCCACTTT
>TRBV6-1|.|.|TRBJ2-3
CASSESSGASGDTQYF
TGTGCCAGCAGTGAAAGCTCGGGAGCTTCAGGAGATACGCAGTATTTT
>TRBV7-9|.|.|TRBJ1-5
CASSHDRPDQPQHF
TGTGCCAGCAGCCACGACAGGCCCGATCAGCCCCAGCATTTT
>TRBV19|.|TRBD1|TRBJ1-2
CASRVGTGIYGYTF
TGTGCCAGTAGGGTCGGGACAGGAATCTATGGCTACACCTTC
>TRBV28|.|TRBD1|TRBJ1-4
CASSRTGGAEKLFF
TGTGCCAGCAGTCGGACAGGGGGCGCAGAAAAACTGTTTTTT
>TRBV5-1|.|.|TRBJ2-3
CASSLAPRGDTQYF
TGCGCCAGCAGCTTGGCCCCCAGGGGAGATACGCAGTATTTT
>TRBV9|.|TRBD1|TRBJ2-3
CASSVDQGAGDTQYF
TGTGCCAGCAGCGTAGATCAGGGGGCCGGAGATACGCAGTATTTT
>TRBV5-6|.|.|TRBJ2-1
CASTPAAGEYNEQFF
TGTGCCAGCACCCCCGCCGCAGGGGAATACAATGAGCAGTTCTTC
>TRBV24-1|medium-sized|TRBD1|TRBJ2-2
CATSDLSGRQGENTGELFF
TGTGCCACCAGTGATTTGTCGGGGCGACAGGGGGAGAACACCGGGGAGCTGTTTTTT
>TRBV6-2/TRBV6-3|.|.|TRBJ2-6
CASSYSVAGANVLTF
TGTGCCAGCAGTTATAGCGTGGCTGGGGCCAACGTCCTGACTTTC
>TRBV7-9|.|.|TRBJ1-5
CASSLGTGANQPQHF
TGTGCCAGCAGCTTAGGCACAGGAGCCAATCAGCCCCAGCATTTT
>TRBV27|few|TRBD2|TRBJ2-7
CASSPGTSVGEQYF
TGTGCCAGCAGTCCTGGGACTAGTGTTGGCGAGCAGTACTTC
>TRBV24-1|.|.|TRBJ2-1
CATSDSGGTRSYNEQFF
TGTGCCACCAGTGATTCAGGTGGGACACGGTCCTACAATGAGCAGTTCTTC
>TRBV28|.|.|TRBJ1-3
CASSSGSSGNTIYF
TGTGCCAGCAGTTCAGGTAGCTCTGGAAACACCATATATTTT
>TRBV4-1|.|.|TRBJ2-2
CASSEGVYGAGELFF
TGCGCCAGCAGCGAGGGAGTTTACGGGGCCGGGGAGCTGTTTTTT
>TRBV27|large|TRBD2|TRBJ2-5
CASSSGLGIQETQYF
TGTGCCAGCAGTTCGGGACTAGGTATACAAGAGACCCAGTACTTC
>TRBV16|.|.|TRBJ1-2
CASSQYTGYTF
TGTGCCAGCAGCCAATACACTGGCTACACCTTC
>TRBV7-2|.|.|TRBJ2-5
CASSFGDTFQETQYF
TGTGCCAGCAGCTTTGGGGACACCTTTCAAGAGACCCAGTACTTC
>TRBV6-2/TRBV6-3|.|.|TRBJ2-5
CASSLSEGTQYF
TGTGCCAGCAGTCTTTCTGAGGGGACCCAGTACTTC
>TRBV7-8|.|.|TRBJ2-6
CASSLSTTSGANVLTF
TGTGCCAGCAGCTTAAGCACTACCTCTGGGGCCAACGTCCTGACTTTC
>TRBV5-6|.|TRBD2|TRBJ2-7
CASSLGTSVNEQYF
TGTGCCAGCAGCTTGGGGACTAGCGTCAACGAGCAGTACTTC
>TRBV6-6|.|.|TRBJ2-1
CASSYNEQFF
TGTGCCAGCAGCTATAATGAGCAGTTCTTC
>TRBV30|medium-sized|.|TRBJ1-5
CAWSSRENQPQHF
TGTGCCTGGAGTTCGAGAGAAAATCAGCCCCAGCATTTT
>TRBV7-3|once|TRBD1|TRBJ2-3
CASSATGVPDTQYF
TGTGCCAGCAGCGCGACAGGGGTCCCAGATACGCAGTATTTT
>TRBV13|.|TRBD2|TRBJ2-5
CASSSPGSGRRGETQYF
TGTGCCAGCAGCTCCCCCGGTAGCGGGAGGCGGGGAGAGACCCAGTACTTC
>TRBV28|.|.|TRBJ1-6
CASSLRVSPLHF
TGTGCCAGCAGTTTACGGGTGTCACCCCTCCACTTT
>TRBV28|.|TRBD1|TRBJ2-7
CASSSSAGQGLSYEQYF
TGTGCCAGCAGTTCCTCCGCGGGACAGGGGCTCTCCTACGAGCAGTACTTC
>TRBV7-9|.|.|TRBJ2-3
CASSFVPGDTQYF
TGTGCCAGCAGCTTTGTCCCGGGGGATACGCAGTATTTT
>TRBV19|.|TRBD2|TRBJ2-1
CASTGLAERRNEQFF
TGTGCCAGTACGGGACTAGCGGAACGACGGAATGAGCAGTTCTTC